These T cell receptor beta chains were read from a single sample in a study of blood T cell repertoires in COVID-19. Method: immunoSEQ multiplex PCR; TCRdb's copy keeps in-frame clones and lacks some. Seen here are 180,000 or so clones, around 80% observed once, and the top ten hold 2.8%. Sequencing input: peripheral blood. The receptors shown here come from a woman of 80 years or more with active or convalescent COVID-19. CDR3s include the opening cysteine and the closing phenylalanine or tryptophan. Fields, in order: J gene, clone size, V gene, D gene, CDR3 protein, CDR3 DNA. D genes are given only for firm matches. Where a row states a size, it is once, few, many or the class of an expanded clone; other rows omit it.

J: TRBJ1-5; size: .; V: TRBV5-1; D: .; CDR3: CASSLVWRGQPQHF; DNA: TGCGCCAGCAGCTTGGTTTGGAGGGGTCAGCCCCAGCATTTT
J: TRBJ2-3; size: .; V: TRBV24-1; D: TRBD1; CDR3: CATSTGGVDTQYF; DNA: TGTGCCACCAGTACAGGGGGAGTCGATACGCAGTATTTT
J: TRBJ1-3; size: .; V: TRBV9; D: TRBD1; CDR3: CASSEHRGPGNTIYF; DNA: TGTGCCAGCAGCGAGCACAGGGGACCGGGAAACACCATATATTTT
J: TRBJ2-3; size: .; V: TRBV9; D: .; CDR3: CASSARGQSTDTQYF; DNA: TGTGCCAGCAGCGCGCGTGGACAGAGCACAGATACGCAGTATTTT
J: TRBJ2-7; size: .; V: TRBV5-1; D: TRBD2; CDR3: CASSIASGAVYEQYF; DNA: TGCGCCAGCAGCATTGCTAGCGGGGCCGTCTACGAGCAGTACTTC
J: TRBJ1-6; size: .; V: TRBV11-3; D: .; CDR3: CASSPSGSNSPLHF; DNA: TGTGCCAGCAGTCCGTCGGGGTCCAATTCACCCCTCCACTTT
J: TRBJ1-5; size: few; V: TRBV6-5; D: .; CDR3: CASSYGPSFSQPQHF; DNA: TGTGCCAGCAGTTACGGGCCGAGTTTCAGTCAGCCCCAGCATTTT
J: TRBJ1-5; size: .; V: TRBV4-3; D: .; CDR3: CASSQDGHSNQPQHF; DNA: TGCGCCAGCAGCCAAGACGGTCATAGCAATCAGCCCCAGCATTTT
J: TRBJ1-1; size: .; V: TRBV2; D: TRBD1; CDR3: CASSTGVTEAFF; DNA: TGTGCCAGCAGCACAGGGGTTACTGAAGCTTTCTTT
J: TRBJ2-3; size: .; V: TRBV18; D: TRBD2; CDR3: CASSPRDYRTDTQYF; DNA: TGTGCCAGCTCACCACGGGACTACCGCACAGATACGCAGTATTTT
J: TRBJ1-2; size: .; V: TRBV29-1; D: .; CDR3: CSVEGPLYGYTF; DNA: TGCAGCGTTGAAGGGCCTCTTTATGGCTACACCTTC
J: TRBJ2-2; size: .; V: TRBV9; D: .; CDR3: CASSVGGHISNTGELFF; DNA: TGTGCCAGCAGCGTAGGAGGGCACATCTCGAACACCGGGGAGCTGTTTTTT
J: TRBJ1-1; size: .; V: TRBV12-3/TRBV12-4; D: .; CDR3: CASSLAGRGRAFF; DNA: TGTGCCAGCAGTTTAGCGGGGAGAGGAAGAGCTTTCTTT
J: TRBJ1-6; size: .; V: TRBV3-1/TRBV3-2; D: .; CDR3: CASSQRGGNSPLHF; DNA: TGTGCCAGCAGCCAACGGGGGGGAAATTCACCCCTCCACTTT
J: TRBJ1-3; size: .; V: TRBV25-1; D: .; CDR3: CASSESRNTIYF; DNA: TGTGCCAGCAGTGAATCCAGAAACACCATATATTTT
J: TRBJ1-2; size: .; V: TRBV7-7; D: TRBD1; CDR3: CASSTQTGTLGYTF; DNA: TGTGCCAGCAGCACTCAGACAGGGACTCTCGGCTACACCTTC
J: TRBJ1-3; size: .; V: TRBV2; D: TRBD1; CDR3: CASGGQGVPLWLGNTIYF; DNA: TGTGCCAGCGGGGGACAGGGGGTACCACTCTGGCTTGGAAACACCATATATTTT
J: TRBJ2-1; size: .; V: TRBV20-1; D: TRBD2; CDR3: CSARTSGVRLF; DNA: TGCAGTGCCAGGACTAGCGGGGTGCGCCTCTTC
J: TRBJ1-2; size: .; V: TRBV6-6; D: .; CDR3: CASSLLGSGVFGYTF; DNA: TGTGCCAGCAGCCTCCTCGGGTCGGGGGTTTTTGGCTACACCTTC
J: TRBJ2-7; size: .; V: TRBV27; D: TRBD2; CDR3: CASSAKPSGPYEQYF; DNA: TGTGCCAGCAGTGCCAAGCCTAGCGGACCCTACGAGCAGTACTTC
J: TRBJ2-7; size: .; V: TRBV15; D: TRBD1; CDR3: CATSSGQGAYEQYF; DNA: TGTGCCACCAGCAGCGGACAGGGGGCGTACGAGCAGTACTTC
J: TRBJ2-5; size: few; V: TRBV3-1/TRBV3-2; D: TRBD2; CDR3: CASSQTPGTSVQETQYF; DNA: TGTGCCAGCAGCCAAACCCCCGGGACTAGCGTGCAAGAGACCCAGTACTTC
J: TRBJ2-5; size: .; V: TRBV29-1; D: .; CDR3: CSVEGVRGELLIEETQYF; DNA: TGCAGCGTTGAGGGGGTCAGGGGGGAACTTTTAATCGAAGAGACCCAGTACTTC
J: TRBJ1-6; size: .; V: TRBV7-7; D: .; CDR3: CASSLGSGSNSPLHF; DNA: TGTGCCAGCAGCTTAGGGTCGGGGTCCAATTCACCCCTCCACTTT
J: TRBJ2-1; size: .; V: TRBV19; D: TRBD1; CDR3: CASSTRQGLNEQFF; DNA: TGTGCCAGTAGTACAAGACAGGGCCTCAATGAGCAGTTCTTC
J: TRBJ2-3; size: .; V: TRBV4-1; D: TRBD2; CDR3: CASSSTRLARGPDTQYF; DNA: TGCGCCAGCAGTTCTACGAGACTAGCGCGGGGCCCAGATACGCAGTATTTT
J: TRBJ1-6; size: .; V: TRBV10-3; D: TRBD1; CDR3: CAIKDRVNSPLHF; DNA: TGTGCCATCAAGGACAGGGTAAATTCACCCCTCCACTTT
J: TRBJ1-1; size: once; V: TRBV28; D: .; CDR3: CASIFYSGDTEAFF; DNA: TGTGCCAGCATTTTTTACTCAGGGGACACTGAAGCTTTCTTT
J: TRBJ2-5; size: .; V: TRBV28; D: .; CDR3: CASKIGGLSQETQYF; DNA: TGTGCCAGCAAGATAGGGGGATTGTCCCAAGAGACCCAGTACTTC
J: TRBJ2-2; size: many; V: TRBV2; D: .; CDR3: CASSETAVNTGELFF; DNA: TGTGCCAGCAGTGAAACAGCAGTGAACACCGGGGAGCTGTTTTTT
J: TRBJ2-1; size: .; V: TRBV3-1/TRBV3-2; D: TRBD2; CDR3: CASSGIPGLVAFF; DNA: TGTGCCAGCAGCGGGATTCCGGGACTAGTTGCGTTCTTC
J: TRBJ1-6; size: .; V: TRBV3-1/TRBV3-2; D: TRBD1; CDR3: CASSQDSDRVDSPLHF; DNA: TGTGCCAGCAGCCAAGATAGCGACAGGGTGGACTCACCCCTCCACTTT
J: TRBJ2-2; size: .; V: TRBV11-2; D: TRBD1; CDR3: CASSPRTGWTGELFF; DNA: TGTGCCAGCAGCCCCCGGACAGGGTGGACCGGGGAGCTGTTTTTT
J: TRBJ1-2; size: few; V: TRBV7-9; D: TRBD1; CDR3: CASTPSGQAKYGYTF; DNA: TGTGCCAGCACGCCCTCGGGACAGGCGAAGTATGGCTACACCTTC
J: TRBJ2-2; size: .; V: TRBV5-4; D: TRBD2; CDR3: CASSLGGREGTGELFF; DNA: TGTGCCAGCAGCTTGGGAGGCAGGGAGGGGACCGGGGAGCTGTTTTTT
J: TRBJ2-2; size: .; V: TRBV11-2; D: .; CDR3: CASSLAGDPGELFF; DNA: TGTGCCAGCAGCTTAGCGGGGGACCCCGGGGAGCTGTTTTTT
J: TRBJ2-4; size: .; V: TRBV5-6; D: TRBD1; CDR3: CASSLWGQGDPGKNIQYF; DNA: TGTGCCAGCAGCTTATGGGGACAGGGGGATCCGGGCAAAAACATTCAGTACTTC
J: TRBJ2-3; size: .; V: TRBV7-2; D: TRBD2; CDR3: CASRDQRGATDTQYF; DNA: TGTGCCAGCAGGGATCAGCGGGGGGCTACAGATACGCAGTATTTT
J: TRBJ1-1; size: .; V: TRBV19; D: TRBD1; CDR3: CASIQVRDRGEAFF; DNA: TGTGCCAGTATACAAGTCCGGGACAGAGGTGAAGCTTTCTTT
J: TRBJ1-6; size: .; V: TRBV15; D: .; CDR3: CATSRDRSPLHF; DNA: TGTGCCACCAGCAGAGATCGTTCACCCCTCCACTTT
J: TRBJ1-1; size: .; V: TRBV30; D: .; CDR3: CAWGTGWREAFF; DNA: TGTGCCTGGGGAACAGGGTGGCGTGAAGCTTTCTTT
J: TRBJ1-2; size: .; V: TRBV6-5; D: .; CDR3: CASSYSVRSYGYTF; DNA: TGTGCCAGCAGTTACTCAGTGCGGAGCTATGGCTACACCTTC
J: TRBJ2-1; size: .; V: TRBV11-2; D: TRBD2; CDR3: CASSLGLAGGPGYNEQFF; DNA: TGTGCCAGCAGCTTAGGACTAGCGGGGGGGCCGGGGTACAATGAGCAGTTCTTC
J: TRBJ2-7; size: few; V: TRBV27; D: .; CDR3: CASSLALPGSYEQYF; DNA: TGTGCCAGCAGTTTAGCGCTCCCGGGCTCCTACGAGCAGTACTTC
J: TRBJ1-2; size: .; V: TRBV5-1; D: .; CDR3: CASSFDRGGYGYTF; DNA: TGCGCCAGCAGCTTCGATAGGGGTGGATATGGCTACACCTTC
J: TRBJ1-6; size: many; V: TRBV3-1/TRBV3-2; D: .; CDR3: CASSINSPLHF; DNA: TGTGCCAGCAGCATAAATTCACCCCTCCACTTT
J: TRBJ2-3; size: .; V: TRBV6-5; D: TRBD2; CDR3: CASSLQLAGGTYTQYF; DNA: TGTGCCAGCAGTTTACAGTTAGCGGGGGGGACATATACGCAGTATTTT
J: TRBJ1-5; size: .; V: TRBV20-1; D: TRBD1; CDR3: CSASDHRGMDQPQHF; DNA: TGCAGTGCTAGTGACCACAGGGGCATGGATCAGCCCCAGCATTTT
J: TRBJ1-5; size: .; V: TRBV5-1; D: .; CDR3: CASSLDSYSNQPQHF; DNA: TGCGCCAGCAGCTTGGACAGTTATAGCAATCAGCCCCAGCATTTT
J: TRBJ2-7; size: once; V: TRBV28; D: .; CDR3: CASSLVAAPTYEQYF; DNA: TGTGCCAGCAGTTTAGTAGCAGCCCCTACCTACGAGCAGTACTTC
J: TRBJ2-5; size: .; V: TRBV7-2; D: TRBD1; CDR3: CASSPSGTGNGETQYF; DNA: TGTGCCAGCAGCCCGTCCGGGACAGGGAACGGAGAGACCCAGTACTTC
J: TRBJ1-4; size: .; V: TRBV15; D: .; CDR3: CATSREQPTNEKLFF; DNA: TGTGCCACCAGCAGAGAACAGCCAACTAATGAAAAACTGTTTTTT
J: TRBJ2-2; size: .; V: TRBV3-1/TRBV3-2; D: TRBD2; CDR3: CASSPVGGAGELFF; DNA: TGTGCCAGCAGCCCCGTTGGGGGGGCCGGGGAGCTGTTTTTT
J: TRBJ2-3; size: .; V: TRBV3-1/TRBV3-2; D: TRBD2; CDR3: CASSRRYLAGGYTDTQYF; DNA: TGTGCCAGCAGCCGAAGATACCTAGCGGGGGGGTACACAGATACGCAGTATTTT
J: TRBJ2-7; size: .; V: TRBV4-2; D: .; CDR3: CASSQGGQSSYEQYF; DNA: TGTGCCAGCAGCCAAGGGGGCCAGAGCTCCTACGAGCAGTACTTC
J: TRBJ1-4; size: .; V: TRBV5-4; D: .; CDR3: CASSPNNMGGAREKLFF; DNA: TGTGCCAGCAGCCCGAATAATATGGGGGGGGCAAGGGAAAAACTGTTTTTT
J: TRBJ1-2; size: few; V: TRBV19; D: .; CDR3: CASSMALRGRGRGYTF; DNA: TGTGCCAGTAGTATGGCGTTACGGGGTCGGGGGAGAGGCTACACCTTC
J: TRBJ1-2; size: .; V: TRBV5-4; D: .; CDR3: CASSSTVDYGYTF; DNA: TGTGCCAGCAGCTCTACAGTGGACTATGGCTACACCTTC
J: TRBJ1-1; size: few; V: TRBV3-1/TRBV3-2; D: .; CDR3: CASTGGWGGDTEAFF; DNA: TGTGCCAGCACCGGTGGTTGGGGCGGGGACACTGAAGCTTTCTTT